Sequencing of this TCR beta chain was carried out in a study of shared clonotypes between healthy human individuals. General study points: Sampling covered nothing but blood. Tissue TCR repertoires likely differ from those found in blood. With a few donors compared, 4% to 5.5% of naive CD4 clonotypes were shared.

CD4+ cells yielded CD45RA+ naive and CD45RA-negative memory subsets. Several immunoSEQ 96-well plates shared each subset's DNA, each plate a replicate. Data came from immunoSEQ multiplex PCR; TCRdb stores just in-frame clones and leaves some out. The profile covers about 2 million clones, with 95% appearing a single time and 0.1% to 0.15% taken by the ten largest. Notes on this clone: Its antigen remains unidentified.

Sequencing input: naive CD4+ T cells sorted from blood. Subset described: CD45RA+ positively selected. The source of this sequence is a man younger than 35 in good health.

The CDR3 protein is CASSPSMSGQGGYGYTF. CDR3 sequence (DNA): TGTGCCAGCTCACCATCAATGAGTGGACAGGGGGGGTATGGCTACACCTTC. The chain has TRBV18 and TRBJ1-2; TRBD1 matches at 10 bases. Losses at the gene ends were 2 bases for V and 5 bases for J; bases not matched to a gene: 11. Germline V CDR1 and CDR2: KGHSH, LQKENI. This CDR3 contains 17 residues.